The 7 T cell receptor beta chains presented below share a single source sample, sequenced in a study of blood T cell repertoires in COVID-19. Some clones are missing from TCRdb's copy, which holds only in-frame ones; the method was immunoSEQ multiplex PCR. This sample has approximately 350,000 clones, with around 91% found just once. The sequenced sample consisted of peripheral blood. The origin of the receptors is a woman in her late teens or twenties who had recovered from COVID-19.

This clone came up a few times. This CDR3 is CASSGGTGRRPQHF. The DNA for the CDR3 is TGTGCCAGCAGTGGGGGGACAGGCAGGCGGCCCCAGCATTTT. The chain links TRBV2 to TRBJ1-5; 8 bases map to TRBD1. Germline V gives CDR1 SNHLY, CDR2 FYNNEI. The ends lost 4 bases at V and 9 bases at J; junction bases unmatched: 8. The CDR3 length is 14 residues.

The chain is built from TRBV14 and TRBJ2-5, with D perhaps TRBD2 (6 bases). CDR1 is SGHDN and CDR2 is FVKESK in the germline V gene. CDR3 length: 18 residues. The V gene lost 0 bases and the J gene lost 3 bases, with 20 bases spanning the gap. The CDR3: CASSQDPTLWGDEETQYF. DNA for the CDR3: TGTGCCAGCAGCCAAGATCCAACATTGTGGGGGGATGAAGAGACCCAGTACTTC.

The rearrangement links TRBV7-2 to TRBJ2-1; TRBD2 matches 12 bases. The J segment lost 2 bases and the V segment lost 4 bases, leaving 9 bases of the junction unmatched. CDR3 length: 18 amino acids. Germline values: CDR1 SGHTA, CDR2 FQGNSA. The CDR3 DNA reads TGTGCCAGCAGCTCGGCCGGACTAGCGGGACGCCCCTACAATGAGCAGTTCTTC. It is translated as CASSSAGLAGRPYNEQFF. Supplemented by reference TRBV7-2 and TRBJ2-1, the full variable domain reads GAGVSQSPSNKVTEKGKDVELRCDPISGHTALYWYRQSLGQGLEFLIYFQGNSAPDKSGLPSDRFSAERTGGSVSTLTIQRTQQEDSAVYLCASSSAGLAGRPYNEQFFGPGTRLTVL.

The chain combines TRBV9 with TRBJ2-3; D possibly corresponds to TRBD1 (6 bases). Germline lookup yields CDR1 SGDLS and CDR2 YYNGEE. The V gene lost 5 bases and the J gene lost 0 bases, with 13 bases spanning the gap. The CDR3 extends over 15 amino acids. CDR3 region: CASSSGGPSTDTQYF. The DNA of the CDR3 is TGTGCCAGCAGTAGTGGGGGCCCTAGCACAGATACGCAGTATTTT.

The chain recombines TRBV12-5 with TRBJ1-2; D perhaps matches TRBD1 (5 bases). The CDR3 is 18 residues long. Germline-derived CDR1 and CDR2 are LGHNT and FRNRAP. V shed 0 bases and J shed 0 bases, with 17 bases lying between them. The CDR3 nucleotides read TGTGCTAGTGGTTTGGTACTGGGGCGGGACCAAGCTAACTATGGCTACACCTTC. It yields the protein CASGLVLGRDQANYGYTF.

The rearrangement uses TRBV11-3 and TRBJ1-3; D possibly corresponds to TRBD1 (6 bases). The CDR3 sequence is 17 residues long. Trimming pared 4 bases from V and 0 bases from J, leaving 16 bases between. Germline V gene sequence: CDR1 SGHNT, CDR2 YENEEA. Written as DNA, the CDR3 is TGTGCCAGCAGCTCCGTAGGGGGAACCGCCTCTGGAAACACCATATATTTT. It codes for CASSSVGGTASGNTIYF.

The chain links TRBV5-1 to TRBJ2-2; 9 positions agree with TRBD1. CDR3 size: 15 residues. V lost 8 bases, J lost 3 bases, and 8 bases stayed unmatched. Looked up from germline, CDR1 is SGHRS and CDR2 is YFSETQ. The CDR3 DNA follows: TGCGCCAGTCAAGCGACAGGGGGGGACACCGGGGAGCTGTTTTTT. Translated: CASQATGGDTGELFF.